This entry features one TCR beta chain sequence. Its cognate antigen is unknown. The sample carries other DNA sequences with the same CDR3. The data originate from a study of cytomegalovirus exposure and HLA in healthy donors. Primers included in the PCR were 60 Vbeta and 13 Jbeta primers. The protocol was immunoSEQ multiplex PCR, while the TCRdb copy is restricted to in-frame clones and leaves out a portion. This sample contains around 210,000 clones. Study findings and constraints: On later analysis, the bulk of CMV-associated TCR beta chains appeared to be HLA-restricted.

CDR1 DFQATT and CDR2 SNEGSKA come from the germline V gene (reference sequence). The CDR3 sequence is 11 residues long. V was trimmed by 1 base and J by 7 bases, leaving 7 bases between them. The chain couples TRBV20-1 to TRBJ1-2; D remains ambiguous. Input material: PBMCs. This clonotype originated in a woman aged 25 to 39 in good health and CMV-seropositive. The CDR3: CSARGAGGYTF. The CDR3 DNA reads as TGCAGTGCTAGAGGTGCGGGTGGCTACACCTTC.